A single sample is the source of the 24 T cell receptor beta chains below, sequenced in a study of OX40 agonist ivuxolimab in advanced cancers. TCRdb keeps only in-frame clones here, not all; method: immunoSEQ multiplex PCR. The repertoire holds about 66,000 clones, with about 81% as singletons. Material: CD4+ or CD8+ T cells sorted from blood, obtained in a trial of the OX40 agonist ivuxolimab. Receptor source: an adult with an advanced solid tumor such as melanoma, head and neck, liver or kidney cancer.

This sequence joins TRBV2 and TRBJ2-3; 9 bases are shared with TRBD2. This CDR3 contains 15 residues. Germline V gene sequence: CDR1 SNHLY, CDR2 FYNNEI. J lost 4 bases, V lost 3 bases, and 5 bases had no gene match. The chain's CDR3 is CASSDGTSRSDTQYF. DNA for the CDR3: TGTGCCAGCAGTGATGGGACTAGCAGATCAGATACGCAGTATTTT.

The gene calls are TRBV7-3 and TRBJ1-1; D remains ambiguous. The length of the CDR3 is 16 residues. CDR1 is SGHTA, CDR2 FQGTGA, per germline. The V end was cut by 2 bases, the J end by 0 bases, with 13 bases between. CDR3 residues: CASSLVGPDMNTEAFF. As DNA, the CDR3 is TGTGCCAGCAGCTTAGTAGGTCCCGATATGAACACTGAAGCTTTCTTT.

V is TRBV5-4 and J is TRBJ2-1; D might be TRBD2 (6 bases). In germline, CDR1 is SGHNT, CDR2 YYREEE (reference sequence). The CDR3 sequence is 15 residues long. Trimming removed 4 bases at V and 9 bases at J, with 20 bases between. In nucleotides, the CDR3 is TGTGCCAGCAGCCGCAATCCGGAACGGAGGGGTGAGCAGTTCTTC. Amino acid sequence: CASSRNPERRGEQFF.

The CDR3: CASSLGRGRFWGNQPQHF. Written as DNA, the CDR3 is TGTGCCAGCAGCTTAGGCAGGGGGCGATTCTGGGGCAATCAGCCCCAGCATTTT. The chain employs TRBV7-8 and TRBJ1-5, with TRBD1 identical over 8 bases. The CDR3 has 18 amino acids. Germline trimming cut 1 base from V and 2 bases from J; bases unmatched to any gene: 10. The germline CDR1 and CDR2 sequences are SGHVS and FQNEAQ.

The CDR3 here is CASSQDPGAGANVLTF. CDR3 DNA: TGCGCCAGCAGCCAAGATCCGGGGGCTGGGGCCAACGTCCTGACTTTC. V usage is TRBV4-1 and J usage is TRBJ2-6; D is perhaps TRBD2 (6 bases). This CDR3 has 16 amino acids. V was trimmed by 0 bases and J by 2 bases, leaving 8 bases between them. Germline V lookup: CDR1 MGHRA, CDR2 YSYEKL.

CDR3 nucleotides: TGTGCCAGCAGCTTCTGGAACATGAACACTGAAGCTTTCTTT. Protein product: CASSFWNMNTEAFF. The chain carries TRBV5-6 and TRBJ1-1; D gene ambiguous. The CDR3 sequence is 14 residues long. V was shortened by 2 bases and J by 0 bases, with 8 bases between the two germline ends. Germline values: CDR1 SGHDT, CDR2 YYEEEE. Complete variable domain (other parts from reference TRBV5-6 and TRBJ1-1): DAGVTQSPTHLIKTRGQQVTLRCSPKSGHDTVSWYQQALGQGPQFIFQYYEEEERQRGNFPDRFSGHQFPNYSSELNVNALLLGDSALYLCASSFWNMNTEAFFGQGTRLTVV.

This sequence joins TRBV7-6 and TRBJ2-1; 11 bases match TRBD2. The V segment lost 5 bases and the J segment 4 bases; nucleotides outside the gene matches: 7. Germline V lookup: CDR1 SGHVS, CDR2 FNYEAQ. The CDR3 length is 16 residues. The CDR3 here is CASSVSGLAVYNEQFF. CDR3 sequence (DNA): TGTGCCAGCAGCGTCTCGGGACTAGCGGTATACAATGAGCAGTTCTTC.

The chain has TRBV9 and TRBJ2-1, with 8 nucleotides matching TRBD1. V dropped 0 bases and J dropped 1; count of bases not matched to a gene: 6. Germline V gene lookup returns CDR1 SGDLS and CDR2 YYNGEE. The CDR3 loop spans 17 amino acids. The CDR3 DNA sequence: TGTGCCAGCAGCGTAGTAACAGGGGGTATGTCCTACAATGAGCAGTTCTTC. Its translation: CASSVVTGGMSYNEQFF.

J is TRBJ2-1 and V is TRBV15, with TRBD1 identical over 12 bases. The CDR3 spans 15 residues. V dropped 8 bases and J dropped 7; count of bases not matched to a gene: 9. The germline V gene encodes CDR1 LNHNV and CDR2 YYDKDF (reference sequence). The CDR3 DNA is TGTGCCACCCGGGACAGGGGGCTTGGGTCGAATGAGCAGTTCTTC. Amino acid sequence: CATRDRGLGSNEQFF.

This clone is judged large. This sequence joins TRBV2 and TRBJ2-7; D unresolved. Germline CDR1 is SNHLY and CDR2 is FYNNEI. V was shortened by 3 bases and J by 7 bases, with 4 bases between the two germline ends. The CDR3 is 10 amino acids. CDR3 in DNA: TGTGCCAGCAGTGATGTTGAGCAGTACTTC. Its protein product is CASSDVEQYF.

The V and J genes are TRBV7-2 and TRBJ2-5; D uncertain. Looked up from germline, CDR1 is SGHTA and CDR2 is FQGNSA. The V end was cut by 3 bases, the J end by 2 bases, with 10 bases between. This CDR3 spans 14 amino acids. CDR3 DNA sequence: TGTGCCAGCAGCTTCTCACACGGACAAGAGACCCAGTACTTC. This gives the protein CASSFSHGQETQYF. The full variable domain, in which reference TRBV7-2 and TRBJ2-5 provide the parts outside the CDR3, is GAGVSQSPSNKVTEKGKDVELRCDPISGHTALYWYRQSLGQGLEFLIYFQGNSAPDKSGLPSDRFSAERTGGSVSTLTIQRTQQEDSAVYLCASSFSHGQETQYFGPGTRLLVL.

V is TRBV9 and J is TRBJ2-1; 10 bases are a match to TRBD2. After removal of 4 bases from V and 9 bases from J, the junction contained 13 bases not matched to a gene. In germline, CDR1 is SGDLS, CDR2 YYNGEE. This CDR3 spans 16 amino acids. The CDR3 protein is CASSPTGAGGLLEQFF. CDR3 nucleotides: TGTGCCAGCAGCCCCACGGGAGCGGGGGGGCTTCTTGAGCAGTTCTTC.

The CDR3 here is CASRLDGGPYF. CDR3 nucleotide sequence: TGTGCCAGCAGATTGGACGGCGGCCCTTACTTC. This chain uses TRBV2 with TRBJ2-7; D is unresolved. The length of the CDR3 is 11 residues. V lost 6 bases, J lost 13 bases, and 16 bases lay in between. The germline gives CDR1 SNHLY, CDR2 FYNNEI.

The V and J genes are TRBV6-1 and TRBJ1-1; D call uncertain. Per the germline V gene, CDR1 is MNHNS and CDR2 is SASEGT. Trimming removed 3 bases at V and 1 base at J, with 9 bases between. The CDR3 runs 14 residues. The CDR3 protein is CASSDGGKNTEAFF. CDR3 bases: TGTGCCAGCAGTGACGGTGGGAAGAACACTGAAGCTTTCTTT.

The gene calls are TRBV28 and TRBJ1-5; TRBD1 is a possible D gene (6 bases). Germline CDR1 and CDR2: MDHEN and SYDVKM. V lost 8 bases, J lost 0 bases, and 8 bases lay in between. The CDR3 is 13 amino acids. CDR3 coding DNA: TGTGCCAGCGGGGGCTTTAGCAATCAGCCCCAGCATTTT. This translates into CASGGFSNQPQHF.

This chain joins TRBV12-5 and TRBJ2-3; TRBD2 aligns across 11 bases. Germline trimming cut 6 bases from V and 6 bases from J; bases unmatched to any gene: 5. Germline CDR1 LGHNT, CDR2 FRNRAP. This CDR3 comprises 14 residues. The CDR3 region has the DNA TGTGCTAGTGGCACTAGCGGGAGATCGGATACGCAGTATTTT. It specifies CASGTSGRSDTQYF.

The rearrangement joins TRBV7-3 to TRBJ2-3; TRBD2 agrees at 8 bases. Germline V gene data show CDR1 as SGHTA and CDR2 as FQGTGA. V dropped 5 bases and J dropped 6; count of bases not matched to a gene: 10. The CDR3 length is 15 residues. In nucleotides, the CDR3 is TGTGCCAGCAGCCGGGGGGGACTAGGTCCTGATACGCAGTATTTT. It yields the protein CASSRGGLGPDTQYF.

This rearrangement joins TRBV6-5 to TRBJ1-2, with a weak D call TRBD1 (6 bases). Germline values: CDR1 MNHEY, CDR2 SVGAGI. This CDR3 is 16 amino acids long. V was clipped by 2 bases and J by 12 bases, with 25 bases between them. CDR3 nucleotide sequence: TGTGCCAGCAGTTACACAGCGAGAACTACAGGGACGTCTCACACCTTC. Its protein is CASSYTARTTGTSHTF.

V and J are TRBV19 and TRBJ2-5; D possibly corresponds to TRBD2 (7 bases). V was shortened by 1 base and J by 9 bases, with 15 bases between the two germline ends. The length of the CDR3 is 14 residues. Germline CDR1 is LNHDA and CDR2 is SQIVND (reference sequence). CDR3 in amino acids: CASSIGGGAFAQYF. The CDR3 region has the DNA TGTGCCAGTAGTATAGGGGGGGGCGCGTTTGCCCAGTACTTC.

This chain connects TRBV11-3 to TRBJ2-5, with TRBD1 matching over 11 bases. The J call is in doubt because the DNA end fits TRBJ2-7 better. The CDR3 loop spans 15 amino acids. Germline V gene lookup returns CDR1 SGHNT and CDR2 YENEEA. CDR3 nucleotide sequence: TGTGCCAGCAGCTTAGGGGGGACAGGGGGATACGAGCAGTACTTC. It translates to CASSLGGTGGYEQYF.

The chain is built from TRBV27 and TRBJ2-3; no clear D. The V end was cut by 3 bases, the J end by 3 bases, with 7 bases between. Per the germline V gene, CDR1 is MNHEY and CDR2 is SMNVEV (reference sequence). The CDR3 spans 13 residues. CDR3 sequence reads: CASSLWVTDTQYF. Written as DNA, the CDR3 is TGTGCCAGCAGTTTGTGGGTTACAGATACGCAGTATTTT.

The J gene is TRBJ2-1, the V gene TRBV19; 8 bases align to TRBD1. V lost 6 bases to trimming and J lost 2 bases; unmatched junction nucleotides: 9. The CDR3 is 16 residues long. CDR1 LNHDA and CDR2 SQIVND come from the germline V gene (reference sequence). In DNA form, the CDR3 reads TGTGCCAGTAGATGGACAGGGACCGGGACCTACAATGAGCAGTTCTTC. This encodes CASRWTGTGTYNEQFF.

This sequence joins TRBV5-1 and TRBJ1-1; D is ambiguous. The germline CDR1 and CDR2 sequences are SGHRS and YFSETQ. V was shortened by 2 bases and J by 1 base, with 12 bases between the two germline ends. There are 15 residues in the CDR3. The CDR3 nucleotides read TGCGCCAGCAGCTTTTACGGACTACCGAACACTGAAGCTTTCTTT. Encoded protein: CASSFYGLPNTEAFF.

The count of this clone is one. The chain uses TRBV7-9 and TRBJ2-1, with 8 positions matching TRBD2. The CDR3 consists of 16 residues. CDR1 SEHNR and CDR2 FQNEAQ come from the germline V gene (reference sequence). Trimming took 3 bases from V and 0 from J; bases not matched to a gene: 4. Written as DNA, the CDR3 is TGTGCCAGCAGCTTGAACAGCGGGAGCTCCTACAATGAGCAGTTCTTC. Protein: CASSLNSGSSYNEQFF. The full variable domain, in which reference TRBV7-9 and TRBJ2-1 provide the parts outside the CDR3, is DTGVSQNPRHKITKRGQNVTFRCDPISEHNRLYWYRQTLGQGPEFLTYFQNEAQLEKSRLLSDRFSAERPKGSFSTLEIQRTEQGDSAMYLCASSLNSGSSYNEQFFGPGTRLTVL.